Shown below are 21 T cell receptor beta chains from a single sample sequenced in a study of T cell repertoires in cytomegalovirus infection. These receptors are not linked to any known antigen. TCRdb processed the reads anew with MiXCR; each CDR3 protein has one entry. This sample has about 920,000 distinct CDR3 sequences; around 32% occur once, and the top ten carry around 15%. Sequenced here: cultured CD8+ T cells from PBMCs, sampled from culture after CMV antigen stimulation. The receptor set was obtained from a human donor in good health (CMV status not recorded). Some clones in this sample may be carry-over from other donors' samples.

With regard to this clonotype: A much larger clone is a single base away; this may be a read error. The gene calls are TRBV6-1 and TRBJ1-1; the D gene is possibly TRBD1 (6 bases). Germline CDR1 and CDR2: MNHNS and SASEGT. V lost 6 bases to trimming and J lost 6 bases, with 17 bases between them. The CDR3 is 14 amino acids. CDR3 nucleotides: TGTGCCAGCAGCACCTTCAGGGGATTGGCTGAAGCTTTCTTT. This codes for CASSTFRGLAEAFF.

The chain couples TRBV25-1 to TRBJ1-1; D is ambiguous. V was cut by 2 bases and J by 9 bases, with 7 bases left in between. Germline V lookup: CDR1 MGHDK, CDR2 SYGVNS. CDR3 length equals 11 residues. In nucleotides, the CDR3 is TGTGCCAGCAGTGAAACAGAGAAAGCTTTCTTT. Protein: CASSETEKAFF.

The V gene is TRBV7-6, the J gene TRBJ1-1; possible D gene TRBD1, 5 bases. The CDR3 consists of 14 residues. CDR1 is SGHVS and CDR2 is FNYEAQ in the germline V gene. Trimming left V 6 bases short and J 5 bases short, with 16 bases between. In nucleotides, the CDR3 is TGTGCCAGCAGTCAGGGAGGGGCGGGGACTGAAGCTTTCTTT. Amino acids: CASSQGGAGTEAFF.

This clonotype was seen a few times. CDR3 sequence: CATSRAALPGTGMAEAFF. In DNA, the CDR3 is TGTGCCACCAGCAGAGCTGCCCTTCCCGGGACAGGGATGGCTGAAGCTTTCTTT. The V gene is TRBV15, the J gene TRBJ1-1, with TRBD1 identical over 9 bases. The CDR3 loop spans 18 amino acids. Germline CDR1 is LNHNV and CDR2 is YYDKDF (reference sequence). V was clipped by 1 base and J by 6 bases; unmatched bases: 15.

The chain carries TRBV2 and TRBJ2-6; D may be TRBD1 or TRBD2 (5 bases each). Trimming left V 6 bases short and J 1 base short, with 13 bases between. Germline CDR1 reads SNHLY; CDR2 reads FYNNEI. The CDR3 contains 16 residues. This CDR3 reads CASSPGKGSGANVLTF. Here the CDR3 DNA reads TGTGCCAGCAGCCCCGGGAAGGGGTCTGGGGCCAACGTCCTGACTTTC.

This clonotype was seen only a few times. V usage is TRBV12-3 or TRBV12-4 and J usage is TRBJ2-7; D is possibly TRBD2 (6 bases). This CDR3 has 13 amino acids. Trimming took 2 bases from V and 7 from J, leaving 12 bases between them. This CDR3 reads CASSLWGVREQYF. CDR3 in DNA: TGTGCCAGCAGTTTATGGGGGGTTCGGGAGCAGTACTTC.

V gene TRBV6-5 combines with J gene TRBJ2-1, with D unclear. Trimming removed 0 bases at V and 6 bases at J, with 6 bases between. This CDR3 is built from 13 residues. Germline CDR1 reads MNHEY; CDR2 reads SVGAGI. This chain's CDR3 is CASSYSGINEQFF. CDR3 nucleotide sequence: TGTGCCAGCAGTTACTCGGGTATCAATGAGCAGTTCTTC.

In this sample, this clonotype turned up a few times. This chain links TRBV2 with TRBJ2-7; 7 bases agree with TRBD1. Germline CDR1 reads SNHLY; CDR2 reads FYNNEI. This CDR3 is built from 14 residues. The J segment lost 5 bases and the V segment lost 3 bases, leaving 7 bases of the junction unmatched. The CDR3: CASSDEGARDEQYF. The DNA of the CDR3 is TGTGCCAGCAGTGATGAGGGGGCTCGGGACGAGCAGTACTTC. Using reference TRBV2 and TRBJ2-7 for the parts outside the CDR3, the full variable domain is EPEVTQTPSHQVTQMGQEVILRCVPISNHLYFYWYRQILGQKVEFLVSFYNNEISEKSEIFDDQFSVERPDGSNFTLKIRSTKLEDSAMYFCASSDEGARDEQYFGPGTRLTVT.

The chain recombines TRBV7-6 with TRBJ1-1; TRBD1 matches 8 bases. V dropped 5 bases and J dropped 0; count of bases not matched to a gene: 5. Germline V gene lookup returns CDR1 SGHVS and CDR2 FNYEAQ. This CDR3 has 15 residues. CDR3 coding DNA: TGTGCCAGCAGCGGGGACAGGAACATGAACACTGAAGCTTTCTTT. It translates to CASSGDRNMNTEAFF.

This clonotype was found a few times. The rearrangement links TRBV4-3 to TRBJ2-5; TRBD1 matches at 7 bases. Germline assignment: CDR1 LGHNA and CDR2 YSLEER. The CDR3 consists of 15 residues. Losses at the gene ends were 1 base for V and 4 bases for J; bases not matched to a gene: 6. CDR3 region: CASSQGRTGRETQYF. The CDR3 DNA is TGCGCCAGCAGCCAAGGACGGACAGGCCGAGAGACCCAGTACTTC.

Comments on this clonotype: At one boundary the junction diverges from the germline segment, which might be a read error. J is TRBJ1-2 and V is TRBV6-4, with D unresolved. This CDR3 comprises 13 residues. Germline values: CDR1 MRHNA, CDR2 SNTAGT. DNA for the CDR3: TGTGCCAACAGTCCGGGTCCGGACTATGGCTACACCTTC. Translating it yields CANSPGPDYGYTF.

This clonotype appeared a few times. This rearrangement joins TRBV12-3 or TRBV12-4 to TRBJ1-3; D remains unclear. The CDR3 has 16 residues. Trimming shortened V by 2 bases and J by 8 bases, and 19 bases separated the two germline ends. The CDR3 region is CASSLRLDSARDTIYF. The CDR3 nucleotides are TGTGCCAGCAGTTTAAGATTGGACTCCGCGAGGGACACCATATATTTT.

Concerning this clonotype itself: A clone one base away is much larger, so this may be a read error. The chain combines TRBV12-3 or TRBV12-4 with TRBJ1-4; D is undetermined. V was cut by 3 bases and J by 6 bases, with 17 bases left in between. This CDR3 spans 16 amino acids. CDR3 amino acids: CASSLRSEARDEKLFF. The CDR3 DNA sequence: TGTGCCAGCAGTTTGAGGTCGGAGGCGAGGGATGAAAAACTGTTTTTT.

This chain connects TRBV4-1 to TRBJ2-2; 8 nucleotides line up with TRBD2. CDR1 and CDR2 from the germline V gene are MGHRA and YSYEKL. The J segment lost 7 bases and the V segment lost 0 bases, leaving 7 bases of the junction unmatched. The CDR3 runs to 16 residues. The DNA of the CDR3 is TGCGCCAGCAGCCAAGACCCGGGGGGGGTCGGCGGGGAGCTGTTTTTT. Translating it yields CASSQDPGGVGGELFF.

The chain links TRBV27 to TRBJ1-1, with D possibly TRBD1 on 6 matching bases. The V and J ends lost 2 bases and 3 bases respectively, with 13 bases between them. Germline CDR1 MNHEY, CDR2 SMNVEV (reference sequence). This CDR3 comprises 15 residues. The CDR3 coding sequence is TGTGCCAGCAGTTTAACAGGGAGCCTGTACACTGAAGCTTTCTTT. Its protein is CASSLTGSLYTEAFF.

The chain uses TRBV2 and TRBJ1-1; a possible D gene is TRBD1 (6 bases). V dropped 4 bases and J dropped 5 bases, with 17 bases sitting between them. CDR3 length: 15 residues. CDR1 is SNHLY and CDR2 is FYNNEI in the germline V gene. The CDR3 sequence: CASSGRGRGETEAFF. The CDR3 nucleotides are TGTGCCAGCAGTGGAAGAGGCAGGGGAGAGACTGAAGCTTTCTTT.

The chain combines TRBV24-1 with TRBJ2-1, with TRBD1 matching over 8 bases. Germline CDR1 reads KGHDR; CDR2 reads SFDVKD. This CDR3 has 13 amino acids. J lost 6 bases, V lost 4 bases, and 1 base had no gene match. In DNA, the CDR3 is TGTGCCACCAGTGACAGGGGGCTCAATGAGCAGTTCTTC. It translates to CATSDRGLNEQFF.

This clonotype showed up just a few times. The chain carries TRBV6-1 and TRBJ2-2; TRBD1 agrees at 7 bases. CDR1 and CDR2 from the germline V gene are MNHNS and SASEGT. This CDR3 comprises 16 residues. V shed 5 bases and J 6 bases; nucleotides not matched to a gene: 12. The CDR3 protein is CASSSGQAFVSGELFF. DNA for the CDR3: TGTGCCAGCAGTTCTGGACAGGCTTTTGTATCCGGGGAGCTGTTTTTT.

The V call is TRBV12-5, the J call TRBJ1-2, with D perhaps TRBD1 (6 bases). The germline V gene encodes CDR1 LGHNT and CDR2 FRNRAP. Between the trimmed V and J ends, which lost 7 bases and 8 bases, there was a span of 14 bases. The CDR3 covers 12 residues. CDR3 protein: CASATGGLGYTF. The CDR3 DNA reads as TGTGCTAGTGCCACCGGGGGGCTGGGCTACACCTTC.

This clonotype was observed many times. The chain is built from TRBV7-2 and TRBJ2-2, with unresolved D. CDR1 is SGHTA and CDR2 is FQGNSA in the germline V gene. V gave up 2 bases and J gave up 4 bases, with 8 bases separating them. CDR3 length: 14 amino acids. CDR3 sequence: CASSLNRLTGELFF. CDR3 in DNA: TGTGCCAGCAGCTTAAATAGGCTCACCGGGGAGCTGTTTTTT.

This clonotype was counted many times. The V and J genes are TRBV7-9 and TRBJ1-6; the D is unclear. CDR1 and CDR2 (germline): SEHNR, FQNEAQ (reference sequence). Between the trimmed V and J ends, which lost 2 bases and 7 bases, there was a span of 12 bases. The CDR3 is 15 amino acids. CDR3 coding DNA: TGTGCCAGCAGCTTAAGGGCAGGAGAGAATTCACCCCTCCACTTT. Translated, it gives CASSLRAGENSPLHF.